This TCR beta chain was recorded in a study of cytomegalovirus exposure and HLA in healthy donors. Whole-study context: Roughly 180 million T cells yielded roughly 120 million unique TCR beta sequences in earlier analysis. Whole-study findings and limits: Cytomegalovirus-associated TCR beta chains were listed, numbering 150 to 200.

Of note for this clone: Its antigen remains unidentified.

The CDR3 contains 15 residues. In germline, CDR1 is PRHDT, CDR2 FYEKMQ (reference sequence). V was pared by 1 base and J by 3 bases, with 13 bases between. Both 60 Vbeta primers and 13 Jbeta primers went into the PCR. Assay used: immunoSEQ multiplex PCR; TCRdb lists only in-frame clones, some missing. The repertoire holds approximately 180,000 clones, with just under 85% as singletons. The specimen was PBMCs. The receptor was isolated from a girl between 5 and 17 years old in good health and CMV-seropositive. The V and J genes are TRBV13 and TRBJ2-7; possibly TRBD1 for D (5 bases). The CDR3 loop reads CASSLAGDRLYEQYF. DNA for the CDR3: TGTGCCAGCAGCTTAGCAGGCGACAGACTCTACGAGCAGTACTTC.